This T cell receptor beta chain was sequenced in a study of T cells in Graves' hyperthyroidism and ophthalmopathy. Study-level points and caveats: The majority of expanded thyroid clonotypes above 0.001 also appeared in blood.

Amplification targeted TCR beta CDR3 regions from RNA transcripts. A first-round RT-PCR of the TCR CDR3 used the HTBI primer set. Using its own MiXCR run on the multiplex PCR reads, TCRdb lists one record per CDR3 protein. In the table there are 600,000 to 650,000 distinct CDR3 sequences, about 20% of which are singletons. There are many counts of this clonotype. The antigen is undetermined. Trimming pared 7 bases from V and 1 base from J, leaving 13 bases between. The CDR3 covers 13 residues. Germline V gene data show CDR1 as DFQATT and CDR2 as SNEGSKA (reference sequence). The clonotype comes from a man aged 30 to 45 with Graves' ophthalmopathy. This sequence joins TRBV20-1 and TRBJ1-1, with D tentatively TRBD1 (6 bases). The sample consisted of blood. The CDR3 DNA follows: TGCAGTGTTCCGGGACACGGGAACACTGAAGCTTTCTTT. It specifies CSVPGHGNTEAFF.